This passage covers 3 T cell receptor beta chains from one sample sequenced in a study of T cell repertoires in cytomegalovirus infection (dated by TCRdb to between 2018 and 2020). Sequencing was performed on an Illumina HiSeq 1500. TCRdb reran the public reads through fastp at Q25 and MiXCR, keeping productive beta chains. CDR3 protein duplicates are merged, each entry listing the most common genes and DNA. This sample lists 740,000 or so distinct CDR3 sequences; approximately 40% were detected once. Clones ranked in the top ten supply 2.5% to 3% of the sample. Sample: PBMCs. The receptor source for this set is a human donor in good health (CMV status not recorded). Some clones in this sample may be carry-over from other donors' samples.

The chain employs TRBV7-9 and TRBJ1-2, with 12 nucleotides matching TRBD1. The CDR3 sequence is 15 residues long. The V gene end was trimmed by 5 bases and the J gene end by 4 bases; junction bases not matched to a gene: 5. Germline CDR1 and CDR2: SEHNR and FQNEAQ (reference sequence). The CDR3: CASSPGTGGIYGYTF. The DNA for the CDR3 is TGTGCCAGCAGCCCCGGGACAGGGGGCATCTATGGCTACACCTTC.

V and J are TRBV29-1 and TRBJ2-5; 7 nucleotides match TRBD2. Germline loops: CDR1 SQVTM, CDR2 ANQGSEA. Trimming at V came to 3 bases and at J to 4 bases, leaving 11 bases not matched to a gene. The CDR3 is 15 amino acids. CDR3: CSVEGGRGKGETQYF. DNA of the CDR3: TGCAGCGTTGAGGGCGGGAGAGGGAAAGGAGAGACCCAGTACTTC.

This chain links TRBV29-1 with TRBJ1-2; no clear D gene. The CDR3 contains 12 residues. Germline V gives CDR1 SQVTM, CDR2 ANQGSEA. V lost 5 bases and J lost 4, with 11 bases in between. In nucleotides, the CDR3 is TGCAGCGTTTGGACCGCCCGCTATGGCTACACCTTC. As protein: CSVWTARYGYTF.